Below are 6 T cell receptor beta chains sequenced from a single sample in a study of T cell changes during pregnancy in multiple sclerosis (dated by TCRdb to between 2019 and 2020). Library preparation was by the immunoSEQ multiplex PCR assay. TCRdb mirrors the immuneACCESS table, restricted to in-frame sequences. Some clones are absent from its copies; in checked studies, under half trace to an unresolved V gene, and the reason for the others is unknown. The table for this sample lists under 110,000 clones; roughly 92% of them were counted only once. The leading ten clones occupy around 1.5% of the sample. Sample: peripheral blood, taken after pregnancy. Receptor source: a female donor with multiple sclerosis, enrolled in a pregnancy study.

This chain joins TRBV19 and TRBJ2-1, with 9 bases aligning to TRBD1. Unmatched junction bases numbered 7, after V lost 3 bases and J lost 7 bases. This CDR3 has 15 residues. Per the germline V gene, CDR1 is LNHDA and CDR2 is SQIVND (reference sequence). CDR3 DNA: TGTGCCAGTAGTATTTACAGGGGGCGCGGAAATGAGCAGTTCTTC. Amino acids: CASSIYRGRGNEQFF.

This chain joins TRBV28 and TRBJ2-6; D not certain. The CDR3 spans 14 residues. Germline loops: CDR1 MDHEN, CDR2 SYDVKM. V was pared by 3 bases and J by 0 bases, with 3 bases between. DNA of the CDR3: TGTGCCAGCAGTTTCTACTCTGGGGCCAACGTCCTGACTTTC. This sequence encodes CASSFYSGANVLTF.

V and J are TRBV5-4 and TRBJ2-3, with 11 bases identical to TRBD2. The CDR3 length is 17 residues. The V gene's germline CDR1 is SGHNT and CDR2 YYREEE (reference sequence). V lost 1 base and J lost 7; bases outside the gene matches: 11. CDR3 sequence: CASSLLPSLAGENTQYF. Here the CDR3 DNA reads TGTGCCAGCAGCTTGTTACCCTCACTAGCGGGAGAAAATACGCAGTATTTT.

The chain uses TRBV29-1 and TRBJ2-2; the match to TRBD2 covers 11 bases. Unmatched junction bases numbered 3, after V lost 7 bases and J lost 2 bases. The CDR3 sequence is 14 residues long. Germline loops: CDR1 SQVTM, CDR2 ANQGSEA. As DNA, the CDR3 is TGCAGCGGGGGGACTAGCGGTAACACCGGGGAGCTGTTTTTT. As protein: CSGGTSGNTGELFF.

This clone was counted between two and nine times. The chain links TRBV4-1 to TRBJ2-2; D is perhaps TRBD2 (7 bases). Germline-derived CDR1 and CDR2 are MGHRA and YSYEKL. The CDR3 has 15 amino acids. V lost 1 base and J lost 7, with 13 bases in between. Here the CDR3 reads CASSQAGGFVGELFF. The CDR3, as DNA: TGCGCCAGCAGCCAAGCGGGGGGCTTCGTCGGGGAGCTGTTTTTT.

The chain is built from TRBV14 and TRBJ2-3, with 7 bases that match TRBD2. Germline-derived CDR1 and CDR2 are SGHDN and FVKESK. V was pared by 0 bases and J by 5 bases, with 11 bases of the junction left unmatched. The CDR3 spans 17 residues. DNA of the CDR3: TGTGCCAGCAGCCAAGATCGGGGAGGGGCGCTCCGAGATACGCAGTATTTT. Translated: CASSQDRGGALRDTQYF.